Sequencing of this TCR beta chain was carried out in a study of shared clonotypes between healthy human individuals. General study points: In general, naive subsets displayed greater estimated richness than memory subsets did.

Profiling relied on immunoSEQ multiplex PCR, and the TCRdb table lists in-frame clones only, not all of them. The table includes about 680,000 clones, more than 70% detected once. About this clone: What it binds is unknown.

Germline lookup yields CDR1 SGDLS and CDR2 YYNGEE. CDR3 length: 15 residues. Trimming took off 5 bases at V and 4 bases at J, with 15 bases between the two ends. This clonotype was obtained from a woman between 25 and 40 years old in good health. The chain has TRBV9 and TRBJ1-4, with D possibly being TRBD1 (5 bases). Sample: memory CD4+ T cells sorted from blood. Sample subset: CD45RA-negative fraction. This CDR3 reads CASSTTGTDNEKLFF. The CDR3 DNA reads TGTGCCAGCAGTACAACCGGGACGGATAATGAAAAACTGTTTTTT.